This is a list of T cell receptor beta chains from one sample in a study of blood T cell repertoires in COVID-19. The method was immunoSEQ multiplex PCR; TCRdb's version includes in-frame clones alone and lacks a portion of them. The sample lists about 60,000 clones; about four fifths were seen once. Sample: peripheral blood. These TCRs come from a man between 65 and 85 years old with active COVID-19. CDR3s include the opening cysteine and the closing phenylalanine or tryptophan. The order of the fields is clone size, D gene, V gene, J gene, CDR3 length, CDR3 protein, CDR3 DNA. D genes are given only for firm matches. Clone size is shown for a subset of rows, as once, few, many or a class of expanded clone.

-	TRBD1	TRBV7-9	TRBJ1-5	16	CASSPNRGPGNQPQHF	TGTGCCAGCAGCCCGAACAGGGGGCCGGGCAATCAGCCCCAGCATTTT
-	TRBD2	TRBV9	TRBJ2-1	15	CASTSLLATHNEQFF	TGTGCCAGCACCTCTCTACTAGCGACTCACAATGAGCAGTTCTTC
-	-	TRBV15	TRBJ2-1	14	CATSRDATRNEQFF	TGTGCCACCAGCAGAGATGCCACTAGAAATGAGCAGTTCTTC
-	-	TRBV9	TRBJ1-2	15	CASSYTGNPDYGYTF	TGTGCCAGCAGTTATACAGGGAATCCGGACTATGGCTACACCTTC
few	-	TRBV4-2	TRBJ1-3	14	CASSQDRDGNTIYF	TGTGCCAGCAGCCAAGACAGGGATGGCAACACCATATATTTT
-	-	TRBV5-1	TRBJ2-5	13	CASSLGGQETQYF	TGCGCCAGCAGCTTAGGGGGCCAAGAGACCCAGTACTTC
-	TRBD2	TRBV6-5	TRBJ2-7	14	CASSSGGSSYEQYF	TGTGCCAGCAGTTCAGGCGGGAGCTCCTACGAGCAGTACTTC
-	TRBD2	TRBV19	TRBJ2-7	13	CATSLAGSYEQYF	TGTGCCACCTCACTAGCGGGGAGTTACGAGCAGTACTTC
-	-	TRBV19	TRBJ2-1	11	CARRRENEQFF	TGTGCCAGACGACGGGAAAATGAGCAGTTCTTC
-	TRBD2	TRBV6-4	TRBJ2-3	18	CASSAAPSGRAGTDTQYF	TGTGCCAGCAGTGCCGCGCCTAGCGGGAGGGCCGGTACAGATACGCAGTATTTT
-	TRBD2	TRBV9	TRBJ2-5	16	CASSVGTSGIQETQYF	TGTGCCAGCAGCGTAGGGACTAGCGGGATCCAAGAGACCCAGTACTTC
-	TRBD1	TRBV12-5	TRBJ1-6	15	CASGLNRDSNSPLHF	TGTGCTAGTGGTTTGAACCGGGACAGTAATTCACCCCTCCACTTT
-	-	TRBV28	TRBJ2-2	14	CASRGHPNTGELFF	TGTGCCAGCAGGGGACATCCGAACACCGGGGAGCTGTTTTTT
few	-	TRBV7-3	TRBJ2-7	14	CASSLLGISDEQYF	TGTGCCAGCAGCTTACTAGGGATTAGCGACGAGCAGTACTTC